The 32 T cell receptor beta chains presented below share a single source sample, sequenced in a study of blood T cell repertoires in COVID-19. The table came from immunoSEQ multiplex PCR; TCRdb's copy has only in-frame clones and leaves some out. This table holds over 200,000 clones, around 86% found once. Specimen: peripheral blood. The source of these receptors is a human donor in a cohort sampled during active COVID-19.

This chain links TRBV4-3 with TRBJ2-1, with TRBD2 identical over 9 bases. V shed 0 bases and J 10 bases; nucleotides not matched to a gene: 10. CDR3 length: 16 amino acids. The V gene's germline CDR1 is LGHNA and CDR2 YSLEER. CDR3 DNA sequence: TGCGCCAGCAGCCAAGATCCGGCGGGGGGGGCTCGGGAGCAGTTCTTC. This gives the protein CASSQDPAGGAREQFF.

This CDR3 is CASSVVGGTYEQYF. Here the CDR3 DNA reads TGTGCCAGCAGCGTAGTAGGCGGAACCTACGAGCAGTACTTC. The chain employs TRBV9 and TRBJ2-7; D gene unclear. In germline, CDR1 is SGDLS, CDR2 YYNGEE. V was pared by 0 bases and J by 2 bases, with 9 bases between. The CDR3 consists of 14 residues.

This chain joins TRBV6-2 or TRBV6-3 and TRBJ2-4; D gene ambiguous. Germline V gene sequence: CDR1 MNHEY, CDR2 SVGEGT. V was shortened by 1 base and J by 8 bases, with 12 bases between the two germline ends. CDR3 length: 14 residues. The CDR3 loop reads CASSYFPKSDIQYF. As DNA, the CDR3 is TGTGCCAGCAGTTACTTCCCTAAGTCGGACATTCAGTACTTC.

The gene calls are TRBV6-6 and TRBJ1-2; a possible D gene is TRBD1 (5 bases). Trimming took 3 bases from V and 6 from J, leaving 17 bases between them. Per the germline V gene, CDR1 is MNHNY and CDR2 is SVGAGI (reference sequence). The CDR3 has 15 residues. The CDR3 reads CASSYRGRPDHGYTF. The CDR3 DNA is TGTGCCAGCAGTTATAGGGGCCGCCCCGATCATGGCTACACCTTC.

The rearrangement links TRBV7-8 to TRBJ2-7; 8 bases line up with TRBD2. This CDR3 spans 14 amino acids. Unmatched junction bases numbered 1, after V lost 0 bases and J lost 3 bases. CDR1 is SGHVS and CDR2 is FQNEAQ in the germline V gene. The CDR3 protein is CASSLASGNYEQYF. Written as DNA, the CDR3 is TGTGCCAGCAGCTTAGCTAGCGGGAACTACGAGCAGTACTTC.

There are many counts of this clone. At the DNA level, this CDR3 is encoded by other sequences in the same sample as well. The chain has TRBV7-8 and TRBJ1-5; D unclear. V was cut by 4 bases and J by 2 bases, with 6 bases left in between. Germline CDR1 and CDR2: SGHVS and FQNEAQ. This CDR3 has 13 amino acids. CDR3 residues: CASSYLGNQPQHF. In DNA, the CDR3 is TGTGCCAGCAGCTACTTGGGCAATCAGCCCCAGCATTTT.

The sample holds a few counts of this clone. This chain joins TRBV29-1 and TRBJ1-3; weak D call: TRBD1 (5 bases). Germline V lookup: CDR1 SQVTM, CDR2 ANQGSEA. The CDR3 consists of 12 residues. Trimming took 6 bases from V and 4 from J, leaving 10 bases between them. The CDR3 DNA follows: TGCAGCGTGGCAGGGTGGGGAAACACCATATATTTT. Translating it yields CSVAGWGNTIYF.

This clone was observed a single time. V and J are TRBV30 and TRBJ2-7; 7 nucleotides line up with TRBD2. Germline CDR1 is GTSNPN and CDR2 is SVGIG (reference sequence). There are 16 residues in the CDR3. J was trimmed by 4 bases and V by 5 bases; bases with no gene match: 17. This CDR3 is CAWGSYGRTWVYEQYF. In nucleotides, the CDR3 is TGTGCCTGGGGGTCTTACGGGAGGACCTGGGTATACGAGCAGTACTTC.

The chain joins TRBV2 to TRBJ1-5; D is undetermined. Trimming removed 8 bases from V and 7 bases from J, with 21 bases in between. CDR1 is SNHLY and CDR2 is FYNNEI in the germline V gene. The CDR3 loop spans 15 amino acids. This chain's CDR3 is CASRLLDRAGQPQHF. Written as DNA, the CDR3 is TGTGCCAGCCGACTCCTCGACCGGGCGGGGCAGCCCCAGCATTTT.

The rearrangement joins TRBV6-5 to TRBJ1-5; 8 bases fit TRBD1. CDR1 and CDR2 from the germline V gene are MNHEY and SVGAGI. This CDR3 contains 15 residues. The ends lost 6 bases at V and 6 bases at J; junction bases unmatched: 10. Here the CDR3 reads CASRPGQGLFQPQHF. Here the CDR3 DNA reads TGTGCCAGCAGACCCGGACAGGGACTTTTTCAGCCCCAGCATTTT.

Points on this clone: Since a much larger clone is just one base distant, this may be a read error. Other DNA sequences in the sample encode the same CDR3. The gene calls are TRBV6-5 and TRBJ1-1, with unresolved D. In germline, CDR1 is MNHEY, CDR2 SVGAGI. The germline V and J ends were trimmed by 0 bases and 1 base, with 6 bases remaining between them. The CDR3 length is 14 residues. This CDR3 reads CASSYSRRNTEAFF. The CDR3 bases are TGTGCCAGCAGTTACTCTAGGAGGAACACTGAAGCTTTCTTT.

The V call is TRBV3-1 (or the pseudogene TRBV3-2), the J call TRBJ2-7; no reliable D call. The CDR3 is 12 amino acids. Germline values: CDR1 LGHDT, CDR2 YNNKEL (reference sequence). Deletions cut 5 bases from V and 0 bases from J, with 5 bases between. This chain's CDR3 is CASSSSSYEQYF. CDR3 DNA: TGTGCCAGCAGCTCGAGCTCCTACGAGCAGTACTTC.

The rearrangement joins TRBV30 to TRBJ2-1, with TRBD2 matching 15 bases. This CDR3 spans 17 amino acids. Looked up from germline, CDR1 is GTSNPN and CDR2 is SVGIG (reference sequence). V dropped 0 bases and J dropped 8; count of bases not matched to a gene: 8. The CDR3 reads CAWSVRRGLAGGDEQFF. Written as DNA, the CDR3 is TGTGCCTGGAGTGTACGGCGGGGACTAGCGGGAGGCGATGAGCAGTTCTTC.

CDR3 amino acids: CASSEGGAGANVLTF. CDR3 nucleotide sequence: TGTGCCAGCAGTGAAGGGGGCGCTGGGGCCAACGTCCTGACTTTC. V and J are TRBV6-1 and TRBJ2-6; the D gene is possibly TRBD1 (5 bases). The germline V and J ends were trimmed by 1 base and 2 bases, with 6 bases remaining between them. Germline V gene lookup returns CDR1 MNHNS and CDR2 SASEGT. This CDR3 has 15 residues.

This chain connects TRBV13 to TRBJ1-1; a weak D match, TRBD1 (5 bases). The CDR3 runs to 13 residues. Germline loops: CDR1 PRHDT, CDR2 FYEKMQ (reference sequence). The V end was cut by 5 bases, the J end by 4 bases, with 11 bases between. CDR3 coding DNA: TGTGCCAGCAGCCCTTCCGGGGGCACTGAAGCTTTCTTT. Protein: CASSPSGGTEAFF.

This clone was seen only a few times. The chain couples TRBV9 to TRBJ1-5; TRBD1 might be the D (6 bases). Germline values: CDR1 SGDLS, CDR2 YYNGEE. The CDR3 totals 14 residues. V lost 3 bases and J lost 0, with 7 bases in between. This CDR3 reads CASSEGDSNQPQHF. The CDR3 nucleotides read TGTGCCAGCAGCGAGGGGGATAGCAATCAGCCCCAGCATTTT. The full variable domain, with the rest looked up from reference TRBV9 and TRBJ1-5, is DSGVTQTPKHLITATGQRVTLRCSPRSGDLSVYWYQQSLDQGLQFLIQYYNGEERAKGNILERFSAQQFPDLHSELNLSSLELGDSALYFCASSEGDSNQPQHFGDGTRLSIL.

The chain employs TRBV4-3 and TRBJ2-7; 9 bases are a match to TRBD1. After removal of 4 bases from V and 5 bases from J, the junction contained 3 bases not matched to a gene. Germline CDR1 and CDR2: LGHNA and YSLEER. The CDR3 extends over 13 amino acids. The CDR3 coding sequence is TGCGCCAGCAGCCCCGGGACAGGGAACGAGCAGTACTTC. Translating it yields CASSPGTGNEQYF.

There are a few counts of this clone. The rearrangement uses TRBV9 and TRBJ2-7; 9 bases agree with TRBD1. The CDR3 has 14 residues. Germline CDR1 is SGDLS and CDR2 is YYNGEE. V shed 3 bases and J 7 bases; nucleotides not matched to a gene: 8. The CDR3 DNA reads TGTGCCAGCAGCGCAGGGACAGGGATTTTGGAGCAGTACTTC. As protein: CASSAGTGILEQYF.

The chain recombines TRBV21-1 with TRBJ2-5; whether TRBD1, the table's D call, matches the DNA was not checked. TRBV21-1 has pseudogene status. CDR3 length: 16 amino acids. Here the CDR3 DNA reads TGTGCCAGCAGCAGCCTCCGGGACAATTCTGTTGAGACCCAGTACTTC. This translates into CASSSLRDNSVETQYF.

The CDR3 protein is CASSLFRGQGNLFF. The CDR3 DNA follows: TGTGCCAGCAGTTTATTTCGCGGCCAGGGGAATCTGTTTTTT. The V and J genes are TRBV28 and TRBJ1-4, with TRBD1 as a possible D gene (6 bases). The CDR3 length is 14 residues. The V end was cut by 1 base, the J end by 14 bases, with 17 bases between. The germline gives CDR1 MDHEN, CDR2 SYDVKM.

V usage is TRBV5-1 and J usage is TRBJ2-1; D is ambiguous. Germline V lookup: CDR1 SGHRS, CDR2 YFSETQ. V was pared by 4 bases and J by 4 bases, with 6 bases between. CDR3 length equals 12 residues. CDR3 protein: CASSQVYNEQFF. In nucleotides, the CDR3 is TGCGCCAGCAGCCAGGTTTACAATGAGCAGTTCTTC.

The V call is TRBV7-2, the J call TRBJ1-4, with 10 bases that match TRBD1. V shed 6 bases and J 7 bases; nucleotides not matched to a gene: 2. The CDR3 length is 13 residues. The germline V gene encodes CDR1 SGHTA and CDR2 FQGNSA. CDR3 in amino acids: CASRTGGGEKLFF. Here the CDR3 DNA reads TGTGCCAGCAGGACAGGGGGCGGTGAAAAACTGTTTTTT.

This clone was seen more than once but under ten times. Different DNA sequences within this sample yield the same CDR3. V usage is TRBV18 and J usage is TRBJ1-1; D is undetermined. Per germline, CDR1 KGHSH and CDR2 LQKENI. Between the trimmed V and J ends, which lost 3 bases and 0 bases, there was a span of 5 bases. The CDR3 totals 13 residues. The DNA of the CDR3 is TGTGCCAGCTCACCGGCCCTGAACACTGAAGCTTTCTTT. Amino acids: CASSPALNTEAFF.

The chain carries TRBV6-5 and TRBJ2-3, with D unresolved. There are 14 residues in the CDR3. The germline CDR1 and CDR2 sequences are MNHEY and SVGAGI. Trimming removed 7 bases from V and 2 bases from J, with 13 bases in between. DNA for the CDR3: TGTGCCAGCACCTCTCAGCGAAACACAGATACGCAGTATTTT. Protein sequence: CASTSQRNTDTQYF.

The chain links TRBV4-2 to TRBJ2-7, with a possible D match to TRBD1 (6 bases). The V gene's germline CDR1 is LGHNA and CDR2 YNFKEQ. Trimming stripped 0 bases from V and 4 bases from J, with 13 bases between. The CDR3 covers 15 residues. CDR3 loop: CASSQDSTGQYEQYF. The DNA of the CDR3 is TGTGCCAGCAGCCAAGATTCTACAGGGCAATACGAGCAGTACTTC.

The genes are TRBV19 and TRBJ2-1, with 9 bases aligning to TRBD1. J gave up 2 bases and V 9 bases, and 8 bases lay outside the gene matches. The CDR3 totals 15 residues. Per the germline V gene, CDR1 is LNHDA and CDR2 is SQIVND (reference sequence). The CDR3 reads CASKEQGATYNEQFF. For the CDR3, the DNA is TGTGCCAGCAAAGAACAGGGGGCGACCTACAATGAGCAGTTCTTC. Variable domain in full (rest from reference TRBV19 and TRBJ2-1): DGGITQSPKYLFRKEGQNVTLSCEQNLNHDAMYWYRQDPGQGLRLIYYSQIVNDFQKGDIAEGYSVSREKKESFPLTVTSAQKNPTAFYLCASKEQGATYNEQFFGPGTRLTVL.

The CDR3 spells CASSPGTRDTEAFF. The CDR3 DNA reads TGTGCCAGCAGCCCCGGGACACGAGACACTGAAGCTTTCTTT. The V gene is TRBV7-8, the J gene TRBJ1-1; D may be TRBD1 (6 bases). Trimming took 5 bases from V and 3 from J, leaving 13 bases between them. CDR3 length: 14 amino acids. Germline-derived CDR1 and CDR2 are SGHVS and FQNEAQ.

The DNA of the CDR3 is TGTGCCAGCAGCAGCCCCCTAGCGCCGTCCTACGAGCAGTACTTC. Encoded protein: CASSSPLAPSYEQYF. The chain links TRBV5-6 to TRBJ2-7; tentative D call: TRBD2 (6 bases). The V end lost 4 bases, the J end lost 1 base, and 15 bases lay between the germline ends. Germline loops: CDR1 SGHDT, CDR2 YYEEEE. This CDR3 spans 15 amino acids.

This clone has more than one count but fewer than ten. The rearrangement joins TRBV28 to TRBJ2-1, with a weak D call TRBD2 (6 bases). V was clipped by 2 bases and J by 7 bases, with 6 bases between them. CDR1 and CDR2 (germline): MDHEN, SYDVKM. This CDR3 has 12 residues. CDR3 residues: CASSLGGNEQFF. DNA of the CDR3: TGTGCCAGCAGTTTAGGGGGGAATGAGCAGTTCTTC. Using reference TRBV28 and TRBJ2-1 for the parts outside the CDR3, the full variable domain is DVKVTQSSRYLVKRTGEKVFLECVQDMDHENMFWYRQDPGLGLRLIYFSYDVKMKEKGDIPEGYSVSREKKERFSLILESASTNQTSMYLCASSLGGNEQFFGPGTRLTVL.

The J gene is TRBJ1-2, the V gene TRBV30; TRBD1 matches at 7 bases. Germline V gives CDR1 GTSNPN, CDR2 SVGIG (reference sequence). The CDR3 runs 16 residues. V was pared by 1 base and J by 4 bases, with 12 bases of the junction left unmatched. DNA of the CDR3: TGTGCCTGGAGTGAACTCGACAGGGCTTCCTTCTATGGCTACACCTTC. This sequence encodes CAWSELDRASFYGYTF.

CDR3 residues: CASRLTGTAARSGANVLTF. The CDR3, as DNA: TGTGCCAGCAGGCTAACCGGGACAGCCGCCAGGAGTGGGGCCAACGTCCTGACTTTC. The chain recombines TRBV28 with TRBJ2-6; TRBD1 agrees at 7 bases. This CDR3 is built from 19 residues. Germline CDR1 MDHEN, CDR2 SYDVKM. The J segment lost 3 bases and the V segment lost 6 bases, leaving 17 bases of the junction unmatched.

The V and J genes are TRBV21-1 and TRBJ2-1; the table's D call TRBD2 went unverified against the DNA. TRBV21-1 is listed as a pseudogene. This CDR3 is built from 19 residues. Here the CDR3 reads CASSNLGLAGGRTYNEQFF. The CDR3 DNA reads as TGTGCCAGCAGCAATCTTGGACTAGCGGGAGGGAGGACCTACAATGAGCAGTTCTTC.